The present T cell receptor beta chain was sequenced within a study of T-cell reconstitution after alpha-beta-depleted transplantation in children. Study conclusions and caveats: Among T cells one year after transplant, newly produced cells accounted for most counts and diversity. Reports say that about two months after transplant, the alpha-beta T cells came out of several hundred graft clones that had expanded.

For TCRbeta, the library was prepared with unique molecular identifiers. In TCRdb, the PCR reads were re-called with MiXCR into one record per CDR3 protein. This sample carries about 76,000 distinct CDR3 sequences, about 14% of them seen once, and the ten largest clones take 25% to 30%. V was clipped by 0 bases and J by 2 bases; unmatched bases: 4. Per germline, CDR1 SEHNR and CDR2 FQNEAQ (reference sequence). The CDR3 has 17 amino acids. In its sample, this clonotype was seen many times. Its antigen is as yet unknown. The sequences come from PBMCs, mostly from graft donor cells, collected 180 days after TCRalphabeta/CD19-depleted stem cell transplant. This sequence originates from a male patient aged 2 to 10 who had a stem cell transplant for acute lymphoblastic leukemia, so the T cells may come from the graft donor. J is TRBJ2-1 and V is TRBV7-9; 10 nucleotides match TRBD1. CDR3 residues: CASSLAAGTGAYNEQFF. CDR3 DNA: TGTGCCAGCAGCTTAGCCGCTGGGACAGGGGCCTACAATGAGCAGTTCTTC.